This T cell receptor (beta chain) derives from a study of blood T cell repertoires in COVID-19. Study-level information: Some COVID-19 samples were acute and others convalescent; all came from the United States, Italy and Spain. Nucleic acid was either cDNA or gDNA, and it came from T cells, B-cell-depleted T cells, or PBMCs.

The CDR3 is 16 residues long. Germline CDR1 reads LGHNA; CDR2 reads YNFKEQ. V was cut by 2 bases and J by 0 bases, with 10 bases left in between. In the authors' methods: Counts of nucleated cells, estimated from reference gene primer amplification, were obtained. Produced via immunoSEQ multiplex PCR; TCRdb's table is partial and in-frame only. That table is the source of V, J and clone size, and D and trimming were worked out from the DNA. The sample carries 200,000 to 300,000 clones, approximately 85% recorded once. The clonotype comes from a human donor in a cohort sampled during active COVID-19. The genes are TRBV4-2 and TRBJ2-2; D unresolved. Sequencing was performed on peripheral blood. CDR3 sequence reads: CASSQQSASNTGELFF. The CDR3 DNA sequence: TGTGCCAGCAGCCAACAGTCTGCTTCGAACACCGGGGAGCTGTTTTTT.